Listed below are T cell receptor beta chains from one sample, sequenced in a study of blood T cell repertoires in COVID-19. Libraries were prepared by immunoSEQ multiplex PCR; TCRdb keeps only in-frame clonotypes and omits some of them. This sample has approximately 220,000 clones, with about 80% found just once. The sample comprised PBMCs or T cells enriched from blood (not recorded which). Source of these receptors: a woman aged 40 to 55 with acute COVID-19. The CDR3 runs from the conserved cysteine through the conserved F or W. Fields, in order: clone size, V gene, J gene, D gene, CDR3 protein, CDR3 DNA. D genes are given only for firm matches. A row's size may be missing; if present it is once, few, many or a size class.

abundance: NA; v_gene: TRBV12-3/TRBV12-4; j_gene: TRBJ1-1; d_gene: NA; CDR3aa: CASSTGGNTEAFF; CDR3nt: TGTGCCAGCAGTACCGGGGGAAACACTGAAGCTTTCTTT
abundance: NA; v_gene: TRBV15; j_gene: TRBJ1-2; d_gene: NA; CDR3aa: CATSRDRGGYGYTF; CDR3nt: TGTGCCACCAGCAGAGACCGGGGAGGCTATGGCTACACCTTC
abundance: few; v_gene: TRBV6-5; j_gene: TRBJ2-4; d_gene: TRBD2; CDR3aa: CASSRRGVAKNIQYF; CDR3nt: TGTGCCAGCAGTCGCCGGGGGGTAGCCAAAAACATTCAGTACTTC
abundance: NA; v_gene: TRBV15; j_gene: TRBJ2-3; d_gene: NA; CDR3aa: CATGRGRGKGSTDTQYF; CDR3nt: TGTGCCACCGGGAGGGGGAGGGGGAAAGGAAGCACAGATACGCAGTATTTT
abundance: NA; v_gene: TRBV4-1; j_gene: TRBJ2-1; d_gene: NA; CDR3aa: CASSPAPGAYNEQFF; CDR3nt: TGCGCCAGCAGCCCAGCGCCGGGAGCCTACAATGAGCAGTTCTTC
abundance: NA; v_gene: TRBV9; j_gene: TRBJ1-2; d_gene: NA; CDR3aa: CASSRREIYGYTF; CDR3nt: TGTGCCAGCAGTCGGCGGGAGATCTATGGCTACACCTTC
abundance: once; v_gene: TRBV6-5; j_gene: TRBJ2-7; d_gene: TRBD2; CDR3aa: CASRFSGGYEQYF; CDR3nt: TGTGCCAGCAGGTTCAGCGGGGGCTACGAGCAGTACTTC
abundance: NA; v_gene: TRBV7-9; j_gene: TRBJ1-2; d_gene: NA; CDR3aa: CASSHTGNGYTF; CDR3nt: TGTGCCAGCAGCCACACAGGGAATGGCTACACCTTC
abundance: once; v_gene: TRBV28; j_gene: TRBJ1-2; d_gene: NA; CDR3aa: CASSLGSHFPGTF; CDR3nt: TGTGCCAGCAGTTTGGGGAGCCACTTCCCGGGCACCTTC
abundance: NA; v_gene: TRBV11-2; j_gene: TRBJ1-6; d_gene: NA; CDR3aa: CASSFAGQFSPLHF; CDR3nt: TGTGCCAGCAGCTTTGCAGGGCAATTTTCACCCCTCCACTTT
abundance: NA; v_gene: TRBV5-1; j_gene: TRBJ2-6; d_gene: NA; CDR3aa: CASSLTPTGGSGANVLTF; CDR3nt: TGCGCCAGCAGCTTGACCCCAACCGGAGGCTCTGGGGCCAACGTCCTGACTTTC
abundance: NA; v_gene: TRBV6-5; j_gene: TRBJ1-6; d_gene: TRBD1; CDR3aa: CASSFGTGNSPLHF; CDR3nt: TGTGCCAGCAGTTTCGGGACAGGGAATTCACCCCTCCACTTT
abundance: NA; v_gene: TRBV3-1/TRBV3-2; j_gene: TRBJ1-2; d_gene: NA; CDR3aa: CASSQEGQLYGYTF; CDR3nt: TGTGCCAGCAGCCAAGAAGGACAGCTCTATGGCTACACCTTC
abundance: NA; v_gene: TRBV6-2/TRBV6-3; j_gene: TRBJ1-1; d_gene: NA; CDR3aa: CASSYAQGPEAFF; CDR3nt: TGTGCCAGCAGTTACGCGCAGGGGCCCGAAGCTTTCTTT
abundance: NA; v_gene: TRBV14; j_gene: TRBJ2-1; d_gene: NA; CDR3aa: CASSQSVLVLEQFF; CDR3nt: TGTGCCAGCAGCCAATCCGTACTAGTTCTTGAGCAGTTCTTC
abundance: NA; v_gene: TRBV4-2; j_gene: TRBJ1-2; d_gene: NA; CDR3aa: CASSQDRGYYGYTF; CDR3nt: TGTGCCAGCAGCCAAGATCGGGGTTACTATGGCTACACCTTC
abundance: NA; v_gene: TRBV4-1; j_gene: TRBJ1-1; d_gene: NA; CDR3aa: CASSQDKTGNTEAFF; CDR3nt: TGCGCCAGCAGCCAAGATAAGACAGGGAACACTGAAGCTTTCTTT
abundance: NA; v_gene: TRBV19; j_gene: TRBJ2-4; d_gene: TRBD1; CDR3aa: CASSARTGGSLENIQYF; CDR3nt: TGTGCCAGTAGCGCGAGAACAGGGGGCTCTTTAGAAAACATTCAGTACTTC
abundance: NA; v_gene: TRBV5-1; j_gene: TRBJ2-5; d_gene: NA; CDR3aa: CASSLGTGYQETQYF; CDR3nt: TGCGCCAGCAGCTTGGGGACGGGGTACCAAGAGACCCAGTACTTC
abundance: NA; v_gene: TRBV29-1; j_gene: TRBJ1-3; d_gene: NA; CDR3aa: CSARVRAGNTIYF; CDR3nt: TGCAGCGCTCGGGTCCGGGCTGGAAACACCATATATTTT
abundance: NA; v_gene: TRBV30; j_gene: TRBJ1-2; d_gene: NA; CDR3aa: CAWTIREGSYGYTF; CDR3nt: TGTGCCTGGACCATACGGGAGGGAAGCTATGGCTACACCTTC
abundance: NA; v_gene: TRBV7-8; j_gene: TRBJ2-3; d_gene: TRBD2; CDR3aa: CASSLSGTRGTDTQYF; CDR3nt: TGTGCCAGCAGCTTAAGCGGGACTAGAGGCACAGATACGCAGTATTTT
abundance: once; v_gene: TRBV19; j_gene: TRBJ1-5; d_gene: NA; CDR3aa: CASSIYGGDQPQHF; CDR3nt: TGTGCCAGTAGCATATACGGGGGGGATCAGCCCCAGCATTTT
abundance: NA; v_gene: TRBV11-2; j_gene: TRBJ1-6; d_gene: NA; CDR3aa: CASSTVTQYNSPLHF; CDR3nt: TGTGCCAGCAGCACTGTCACACAGTATAATTCACCCCTCCACTTT
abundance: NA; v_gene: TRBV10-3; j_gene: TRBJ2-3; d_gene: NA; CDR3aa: CAISESTNTDTQYF; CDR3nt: TGTGCCATCAGTGAGTCGACAAACACAGATACGCAGTATTTT
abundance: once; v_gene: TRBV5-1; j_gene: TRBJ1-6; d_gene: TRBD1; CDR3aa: CASSLDSGTANSPLHF; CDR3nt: TGCGCCAGCAGCTTGGATTCCGGGACAGCTAATTCACCCCTCCACTTT
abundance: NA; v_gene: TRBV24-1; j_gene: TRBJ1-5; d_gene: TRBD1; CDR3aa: CATSEQGFGQPQHF; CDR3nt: TGTGCCACCAGTGAACAGGGGTTCGGCCAGCCCCAGCATTTT
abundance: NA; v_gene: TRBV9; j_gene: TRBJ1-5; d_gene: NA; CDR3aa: CASSPSPGLQPQHF; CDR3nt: TGTGCCAGCAGCCCCTCCCCAGGGCTGCAGCCCCAGCATTTT
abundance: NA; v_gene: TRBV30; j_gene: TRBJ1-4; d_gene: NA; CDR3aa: CAWTVGSGEKLFF; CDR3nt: TGTGCCTGGACGGTGGGATCGGGGGAAAAACTGTTTTTT
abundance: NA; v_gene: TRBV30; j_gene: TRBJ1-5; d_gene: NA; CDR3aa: CAWSAGTRGRAQHF; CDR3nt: TGTGCCTGGAGTGCCGGGACGCGGGGCCGGGCCCAGCATTTT
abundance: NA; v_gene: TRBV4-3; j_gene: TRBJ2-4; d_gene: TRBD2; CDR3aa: CASSQDLAGGVGAKNIQYF; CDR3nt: TGCGCCAGCAGCCAAGACCTAGCGGGGGGGGTCGGAGCCAAAAACATTCAGTACTTC
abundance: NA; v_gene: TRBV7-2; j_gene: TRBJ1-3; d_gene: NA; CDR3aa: CASSSGQLGNTIYF; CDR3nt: TGTGCCAGCAGCTCTGGACAGCTCGGAAACACCATATATTTT
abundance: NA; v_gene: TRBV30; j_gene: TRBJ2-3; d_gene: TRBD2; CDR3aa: CAWSGNRVAGRTDTQYF; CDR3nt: TGTGCCTGGAGTGGAAATAGGGTAGCGGGGCGCACAGATACGCAGTATTTT
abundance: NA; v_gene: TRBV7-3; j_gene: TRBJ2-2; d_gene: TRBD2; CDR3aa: CASSPGSGGTGELFF; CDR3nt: TGTGCCAGCAGTCCAGGGAGCGGGGGTACCGGGGAGCTGTTTTTT
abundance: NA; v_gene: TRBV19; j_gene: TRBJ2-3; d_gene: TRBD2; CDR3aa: CASSMEALAGGRTDTQYF; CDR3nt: TGTGCCAGTAGTATGGAGGCGCTAGCGGGGGGCCGCACAGATACGCAGTATTTT
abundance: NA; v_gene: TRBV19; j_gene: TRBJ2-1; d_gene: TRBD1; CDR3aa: CASSIVRDRYFNEQFF; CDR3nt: TGTGCCAGTAGTATAGTCAGGGACAGGTATTTCAATGAGCAGTTCTTC
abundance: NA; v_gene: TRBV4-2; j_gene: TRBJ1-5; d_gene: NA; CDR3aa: CASSQDWGGGQPQHF; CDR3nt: TGTGCCAGCAGCCAAGATTGGGGGGGAGGTCAGCCCCAGCATTTT
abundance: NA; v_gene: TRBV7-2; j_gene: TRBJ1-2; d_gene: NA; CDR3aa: CASSLALGSGYTF; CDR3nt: TGTGCCAGCAGCTTAGCGTTGGGCTCGGGCTACACCTTC
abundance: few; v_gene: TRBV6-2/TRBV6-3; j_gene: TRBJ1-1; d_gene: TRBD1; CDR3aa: CASSSRQGARNTEAFF; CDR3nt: TGTGCCAGCAGTTCTAGACAGGGGGCACGGAACACTGAAGCTTTCTTT
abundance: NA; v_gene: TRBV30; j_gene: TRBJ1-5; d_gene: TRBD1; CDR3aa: CAWSVGQGEQPQHF; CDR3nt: TGTGCCTGGAGTGTCGGACAGGGAGAACAGCCCCAGCATTTT
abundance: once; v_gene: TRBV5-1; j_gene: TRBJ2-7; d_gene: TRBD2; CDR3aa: CASSLGLAAVYEQYF; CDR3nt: TGCGCCAGCAGCTTGGGTCTAGCGGCTGTATACGAGCAGTACTTC
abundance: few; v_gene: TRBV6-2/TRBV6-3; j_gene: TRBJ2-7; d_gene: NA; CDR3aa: CASSYSGRAAANEQYF; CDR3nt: TGTGCCAGCAGTTACTCTGGTCGGGCAGCGGCCAACGAGCAGTACTTC
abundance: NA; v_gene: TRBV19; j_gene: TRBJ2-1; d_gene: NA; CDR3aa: CASRTGFNEQFF; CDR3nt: TGTGCCAGTAGGACTGGTTTCAATGAGCAGTTCTTC
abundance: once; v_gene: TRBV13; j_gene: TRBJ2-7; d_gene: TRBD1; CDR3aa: CASSSAQGALNEQYF; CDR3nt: TGTGCCAGCAGCTCTGCTCAGGGGGCACTGAACGAGCAGTACTTC
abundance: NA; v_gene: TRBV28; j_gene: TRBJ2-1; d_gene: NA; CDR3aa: CASTSGDFRGDEQFF; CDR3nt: TGTGCCAGCACCTCTGGGGACTTTCGCGGCGATGAGCAGTTCTTC
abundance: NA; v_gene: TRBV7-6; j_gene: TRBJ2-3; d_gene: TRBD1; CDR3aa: CASSLIGQGESTDTQYF; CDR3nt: TGTGCCAGCAGCTTAATCGGACAGGGTGAGAGCACAGATACGCAGTATTTT
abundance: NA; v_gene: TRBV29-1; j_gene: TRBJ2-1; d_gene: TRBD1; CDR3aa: CSVEWRDRGYNEQFF; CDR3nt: TGCAGCGTTGAATGGCGCGACAGGGGCTACAATGAGCAGTTCTTC